Following are 29 T cell receptor beta chains from one sample sequenced in a study of brain T cells in children with intractable seizures. Profiling relied on immunoSEQ multiplex PCR, and the TCRdb table lists in-frame clones only, not all of them. The sample lists approximately 77,000 clones; 93% were seen once. The material sequenced was peripheral blood, taken at surgery. The receptors were gathered from a boy younger than two with tuberous sclerosis and intractable seizures.

The gene calls are TRBV11-3 and TRBJ2-3; D uncertain. Germline lookup yields CDR1 SGHNT and CDR2 YENEEA. The CDR3 loop spans 14 amino acids. Trimming took 5 bases from V and 4 from J, leaving 13 bases between them. The CDR3 coding sequence is TGTGCCAGCAGCCCCCCGTACAGCTCAGATACGCAGTATTTT. This codes for CASSPPYSSDTQYF.

The chain carries TRBV30 and TRBJ1-3; D gene uncertain. CDR1 is GTSNPN and CDR2 is SVGIG in the germline V gene (reference sequence). The CDR3 runs to 12 residues. V lost 4 bases to trimming and J lost 2 bases, with 6 bases between them. This CDR3 is CAWIRAGNTIYF. Written as DNA, the CDR3 is TGTGCCTGGATACGGGCTGGAAACACCATATATTTT.

V usage is TRBV11-2 and J usage is TRBJ2-7; 7 bases agree with TRBD1. Trimming took 5 bases from V and 2 from J; bases not matched to a gene: 12. In germline, CDR1 is SGHAT, CDR2 FQNNGV. The CDR3 has 16 residues. The CDR3: CASSPGTVPTPYEQYF. CDR3 DNA sequence: TGTGCCAGCAGCCCCGGGACAGTTCCCACCCCCTACGAGCAGTACTTC.

This chain links TRBV30 with TRBJ1-2, with a weak D call TRBD1 (5 bases). This CDR3 has 13 amino acids. The V gene's germline CDR1 is GTSNPN and CDR2 SVGIG (reference sequence). V was trimmed by 4 bases and J by 5 bases, leaving 14 bases between them. The CDR3 is CAWTGASEYGYTF. The DNA for the CDR3 is TGTGCCTGGACCGGGGCCAGTGAGTATGGCTACACCTTC.

The chain combines TRBV6-2 or TRBV6-3 with TRBJ2-1, with a possible D match to TRBD1 (6 bases). The CDR3 consists of 15 residues. V shed 0 bases and J shed 8 bases, with 14 bases lying between them. The germline V gene encodes CDR1 MNHEY and CDR2 SVGEGT. This chain's CDR3 is CASSYSPRSGDEQFF. The CDR3 DNA reads TGTGCCAGCAGTTACTCGCCTCGTTCAGGGGATGAGCAGTTCTTC.

This clone was recorded only once. The V and J genes are TRBV12-3 or TRBV12-4 and TRBJ2-1; unclear D gene. CDR3 length equals 11 residues. Trimming stripped 3 bases from V and 12 bases from J, with 9 bases between. Here the CDR3 DNA reads TGTGCCAGCAGTTTCTTGGATCTGCAGTTCTTC. Protein: CASSFLDLQFF.

V gene TRBV14 combines with J gene TRBJ1-1; TRBD1 might be the D (5 bases). The CDR3 extends over 13 amino acids. Looked up from germline, CDR1 is SGHDN and CDR2 is FVKESK. The V gene lost 4 bases and the J gene lost 3 bases, with 9 bases spanning the gap. In DNA, the CDR3 is TGTGCCAGCAGCCCCGACAGTTACACTGAAGCTTTCTTT. Translated, it gives CASSPDSYTEAFF.

The chain links TRBV6-5 to TRBJ1-2; possible D gene TRBD1, 6 bases. Per the germline V gene, CDR1 is MNHEY and CDR2 is SVGAGI. The CDR3 spans 15 residues. Trimming took off 4 bases at V and 1 base at J, with 13 bases between the two ends. The CDR3 DNA follows: TGTGCCAGCAGTTTTGGGGGGGGCCTTAACTATGGCTACACCTTC. Amino acids: CASSFGGGLNYGYTF.

The rearrangement joins TRBV3-1 (or the pseudogene TRBV3-2) to TRBJ1-2; TRBD1 is a possible D gene (5 bases). The CDR3 length is 12 residues. Germline CDR1 reads LGHDT; CDR2 reads YNNKEL (reference sequence). The V end was cut by 0 bases, the J end by 6 bases, with 5 bases between. CDR3 residues: CASSQEGDGYTF. The CDR3, as DNA: TGTGCCAGCAGCCAAGAGGGGGATGGCTACACCTTC.

This rearrangement joins TRBV25-1 to TRBJ1-1; D call uncertain. The germline V and J ends were trimmed by 4 bases and 7 bases, with 10 bases remaining between them. Germline CDR1 and CDR2: MGHDK and SYGVNS. There are 12 residues in the CDR3. This CDR3 is CASSGGYSEAFF. The CDR3 DNA sequence: TGTGCCAGCAGTGGCGGGTATAGTGAAGCTTTCTTT.

This clone was recorded only once. The chain recombines TRBV3-1 (or the pseudogene TRBV3-2) with TRBJ2-7; 8 bases are shared with TRBD1. V was clipped by 3 bases and J by 3 bases; unmatched bases: 7. This CDR3 has 15 amino acids. Germline-derived CDR1 and CDR2 are LGHDT and YNNKEL (reference sequence). The CDR3 region is CASSQTGAGVYEQYF. CDR3 in DNA: TGTGCCAGCAGCCAGACAGGGGCAGGAGTCTACGAGCAGTACTTC.

In nucleotides, the CDR3 is TGTGCCTGGAGTGTGCCCCAATCGGGACAGCGAACTGGCACCGGGGAGCTGTTTTTT. It is translated as CAWSVPQSGQRTGTGELFF. V usage is TRBV30 and J usage is TRBJ2-2, with TRBD1 matching over 7 bases. This CDR3 spans 19 amino acids. The germline gives CDR1 GTSNPN, CDR2 SVGIG (reference sequence). V lost 0 bases and J lost 4; bases outside the gene matches: 17.

The CDR3 region has the DNA TGTGCCAGCAGTGAGGGCAGGGAAGGGTATGGCTACACCTTC. Translation gives CASSEGREGYGYTF. The chain uses TRBV2 and TRBJ1-2; perhaps TRBD1 as D (5 bases). This CDR3 region has 14 residues. Trimming left V 3 bases short and J 5 bases short, with 13 bases between. CDR1 is SNHLY, CDR2 FYNNEI, per germline.

This chain joins TRBV29-1 and TRBJ2-3, with unresolved D. The CDR3 covers 13 residues. V was clipped by 5 bases and J by 0 bases, with 9 bases between them. Germline values: CDR1 SQVTM, CDR2 ANQGSEA. The chain's CDR3 is CSVCQTSTDTQYF. In DNA form, the CDR3 reads TGCAGCGTTTGCCAGACTAGCACAGATACGCAGTATTTT.

The sample holds one count of this clone. This chain connects TRBV7-9 to TRBJ2-7, with D maybe TRBD2 (7 bases). Between the trimmed V and J ends, which lost 10 bases and 6 bases, there was a span of 13 bases. Germline lookup yields CDR1 SEHNR and CDR2 FQNEAQ (reference sequence). The CDR3 totals 11 residues. CDR3 nucleotide sequence: TGTGCCACTCGGGGGGCTAGCGAGCAGTACTTC. Amino acids: CATRGASEQYF.

This clone occurred once. The genes are TRBV2 and TRBJ1-4; D is possibly TRBD1 (6 bases). CDR1 SNHLY and CDR2 FYNNEI come from the germline V gene. CDR3 length: 16 amino acids. V lost 6 bases and J lost 7, with 21 bases in between. The CDR3 spells CASRLTTGRSSEKLFF. The CDR3 coding sequence is TGTGCCAGCAGGTTGACAACAGGGAGAAGTAGTGAAAAACTGTTTTTT.

This sequence joins TRBV19 and TRBJ2-5, with 9 bases aligning to TRBD2. The CDR3 loop spans 15 amino acids. Germline CDR1 and CDR2: LNHDA and SQIVND (reference sequence). Trimming removed 4 bases from V and 5 bases from J; junction bases left unmatched: 8. In nucleotides, the CDR3 is TGTGCCAGTAGTAACCAGCGGGGGGCCGGGGAGACCCAGTACTTC. Protein: CASSNQRGAGETQYF.

This sequence joins TRBV10-1 and TRBJ2-1, with a tentative D call TRBD2 (5 bases). Trimming took off 0 bases at V and 8 bases at J, with 11 bases between the two ends. Germline V gene lookup returns CDR1 WNHNN and CDR2 SYGVQD (reference sequence). The CDR3 runs 14 residues. DNA of the CDR3: TGCGCCAGCAGTGAGTCGGGAGCGAACGATGAGCAGTTCTTC. As protein: CASSESGANDEQFF.

CDR3 DNA sequence: TGTGCCAGCAGCCGGGGGGATCTAGGCAATCAGCCCCAGCATTTT. Protein sequence: CASSRGDLGNQPQHF. The gene calls are TRBV5-6 and TRBJ1-5, with D maybe TRBD1 (5 bases). Deletions cut 4 bases from V and 2 bases from J, with 13 bases between. The CDR3 has 15 residues. Per the germline V gene, CDR1 is SGHDT and CDR2 is YYEEEE.

J is TRBJ2-7 and V is TRBV6-5; 10 bases are shared with TRBD1. Germline V gene sequence: CDR1 MNHEY, CDR2 SVGAGI. V was clipped by 1 base and J by 6 bases; unmatched bases: 3. The CDR3 has 14 amino acids. The DNA of the CDR3 is TGTGCCAGCAGTTACTTGGACAGGGGGAGCGAGCAGTACTTC. Translation gives CASSYLDRGSEQYF.

About this clone itself: Other DNA sequences from this sample encode an identical CDR3 as well. This rearrangement joins TRBV6-5 to TRBJ2-7; 9 positions agree with TRBD1. The trim removed 4 bases at V and 3 bases at J, leaving 4 bases unmatched. The CDR3 totals 14 residues. Germline V CDR1 and CDR2: MNHEY, SVGAGI. CDR3 protein: CASSSPGQGYEQYF. CDR3 nucleotide sequence: TGTGCCAGCAGTTCCCCGGGACAGGGCTACGAGCAGTACTTC.

The J gene is TRBJ1-5, the V gene TRBV7-9; TRBD1 is a possible D gene (5 bases). This CDR3 contains 15 residues. Germline CDR1 reads SEHNR; CDR2 reads FQNEAQ (reference sequence). Trimming removed 4 bases at V and 4 bases at J, with 14 bases between. CDR3 residues: CASSYTGPGNQPQHF. In DNA, the CDR3 is TGTGCCAGCAGCTACACGGGGCCTGGGAATCAGCCCCAGCATTTT.

This chain links TRBV24-1 with TRBJ2-1; 7 nucleotides match TRBD1. The CDR3 covers 16 residues. V lost 0 bases, J lost 4 bases, and 5 bases stayed unmatched. The germline gives CDR1 KGHDR, CDR2 SFDVKD. CDR3 in amino acids: CATSDLGTEPYNEQFF. CDR3 nucleotides: TGTGCCACCAGTGATTTGGGGACAGAACCTTACAATGAGCAGTTCTTC.

The CDR3 is CASSYSWDTRGGETQYF. In DNA, the CDR3 is TGCGCCAGCAGCTATTCGTGGGACACAAGGGGCGGGGAGACCCAGTACTTC. V and J are TRBV5-1 and TRBJ2-5, with TRBD1 as a possible D gene (6 bases). The germline CDR1 and CDR2 sequences are SGHRS and YFSETQ. V lost 3 bases to trimming and J lost 5 bases, with 23 bases between them. The CDR3 is 17 amino acids.

This clone came up once. This CDR3 is CASSFTETYEQYF. CDR3 coding DNA: TGTGCCAGCAGTTTTACGGAGACCTACGAGCAGTACTTC. The V gene is TRBV12-3 or TRBV12-4, the J gene TRBJ2-7, with unresolved D. This CDR3 comprises 13 residues. The ends were cut back, 3 bases at V and 2 bases at J, with 8 bases in the middle.

In its sample, this clone was seen once. The V and J genes are TRBV11-3 and TRBJ1-3; the D is unclear. Germline CDR1 and CDR2: SGHNT and YENEEA. The V and J ends lost 1 base and 1 base respectively, with 2 bases between them. The CDR3 spans 13 residues. CDR3 coding DNA: TGTGCCAGCAGCTTAGGGTCTGGAAACACCATATATTTT. Translating gives CASSLGSGNTIYF.

The genes are TRBV5-1 and TRBJ2-3, with D perhaps given as TRBD1 or TRBD2 (5 bases each). This CDR3 contains 15 residues. Trimming took 7 bases from V and 0 from J, leaving 15 bases between them. Germline V gene data show CDR1 as SGHRS and CDR2 as YFSETQ. The CDR3 bases are TGCGCCAGCCAACTAGGGGCTATAAGCACAGATACGCAGTATTTT. This codes for CASQLGAISTDTQYF.

This chain uses TRBV10-3 with TRBJ1-5, with a tentative D call TRBD1 (5 bases). This CDR3 has 14 amino acids. Per germline, CDR1 ENHRY and CDR2 SYGVKD. Trimming left V 3 bases short and J 3 bases short, with 9 bases between. The CDR3 loop is CAISDRQFNQPQHF. The CDR3 DNA is TGTGCCATCAGTGACAGACAGTTCAATCAGCCCCAGCATTTT.

The chain combines TRBV12-3 or TRBV12-4 with TRBJ2-7; possibly TRBD2 for D (5 bases). The CDR3 is 12 residues long. V lost 3 bases, J lost 3 bases, and 6 bases lay in between. The CDR3 is CASSLGDYEQYF. CDR3 nucleotide sequence: TGTGCCAGCAGTTTGGGAGACTACGAGCAGTACTTC.